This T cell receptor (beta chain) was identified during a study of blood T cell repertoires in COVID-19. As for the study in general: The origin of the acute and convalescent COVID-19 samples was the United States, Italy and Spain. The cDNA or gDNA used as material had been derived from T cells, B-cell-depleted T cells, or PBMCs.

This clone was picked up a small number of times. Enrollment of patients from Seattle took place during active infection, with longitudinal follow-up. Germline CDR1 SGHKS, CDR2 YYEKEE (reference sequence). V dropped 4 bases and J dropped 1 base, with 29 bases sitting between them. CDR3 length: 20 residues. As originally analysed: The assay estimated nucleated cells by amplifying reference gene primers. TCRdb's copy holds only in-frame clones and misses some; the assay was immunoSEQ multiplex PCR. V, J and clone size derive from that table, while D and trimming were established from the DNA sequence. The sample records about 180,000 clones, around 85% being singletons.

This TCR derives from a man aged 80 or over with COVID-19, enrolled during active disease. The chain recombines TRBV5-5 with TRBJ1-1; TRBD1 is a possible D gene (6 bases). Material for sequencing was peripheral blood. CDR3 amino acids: CASSRRDIRPATAGNTEAFF. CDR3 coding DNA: TGTGCCAGCAGCCGTAGGGACATACGACCGGCTACCGCTGGGAACACTGAAGCTTTCTTT.